Following are 25 T cell receptor beta chains from one sample sequenced in a study of T cells in Graves' hyperthyroidism and ophthalmopathy. From RNA transcripts, TCR beta CDR3 regions were amplified. First-round RT-PCR of the TCR CDR3 relied on the HTBI primer set. MiXCR, applied by TCRdb to the multiplex PCR reads, yields one record per CDR3 protein. Seen here are over 350,000 distinct CDR3 sequences, around 15% observed once, and the top ten hold 25% to 30%. The specimen sequenced was blood. Source of these receptors: a middle-aged man with Graves' ophthalmopathy.

This clonotype was observed at least ten times. The V and J genes are TRBV29-1 and TRBJ1-1; 8 nucleotides line up with TRBD1. Losses at the gene ends were 3 bases for V and 0 bases for J; bases not matched to a gene: 6. The CDR3 is made up of 15 amino acids. CDR1 is SQVTM, CDR2 ANQGSEA, per germline. The CDR3 is CSVEGGGQVNTEAFF. The CDR3 nucleotides are TGCAGCGTTGAGGGTGGGGGACAGGTGAACACTGAAGCTTTCTTT.

This clonotype was seen repeatedly, ten times or more. DNA for the CDR3: TGTGCCAGCTCACCGCCGGGGACTGGCGGAAACACCATATATTTT. Encoded protein: CASSPPGTGGNTIYF. The genes are TRBV18 and TRBJ1-3; a possible D gene is TRBD1 (5 bases). Trimming cost V 3 bases and J 4 bases, with 13 bases left between them. This CDR3 region has 15 residues. Germline V gene lookup returns CDR1 KGHSH and CDR2 LQKENI.

This clonotype was counted many times. The chain uses TRBV18 and TRBJ1-5; a weak D match, TRBD1 (6 bases). The CDR3 runs to 16 residues. Germline lookup yields CDR1 KGHSH and CDR2 LQKENI. V gave up 4 bases and J gave up 0 bases, with 13 bases separating them. This CDR3 is CASSRTVDHSNQPQHF. The CDR3 bases are TGTGCCAGCTCACGGACAGTAGACCATAGCAATCAGCCCCAGCATTTT.

This sequence joins TRBV4-1 and TRBJ2-3; 16 nucleotides agree with TRBD2. J lost 5 bases, V lost 5 bases, and 7 bases had no gene match. CDR1 and CDR2 from the germline V gene are MGHRA and YSYEKL. The CDR3 consists of 17 residues. CDR3 coding DNA: TGCGCCAGCAGCGGGGGACTAGCGGGAGGGCCGCAAGATACGCAGTATTTT. Protein: CASSGGLAGGPQDTQYF.

In its sample, this clonotype was seen many times. The chain is built from TRBV30 and TRBJ2-5; a weak D match, TRBD2 (6 bases). This CDR3 has 16 amino acids. Germline V CDR1 and CDR2: GTSNPN, SVGIG (reference sequence). Trimming left V 2 bases short and J 1 base short, with 17 bases between. CDR3 coding DNA: TGTGCCTGGAGTCGGCCCATAGCGGCAACCCAAGAGACCCAGTACTTC. Translated: CAWSRPIAATQETQYF.

V gene TRBV5-1 combines with J gene TRBJ2-5; D unresolved. V lost 2 bases and J 0 bases, leaving 8 bases between the germline ends. The germline V gene encodes CDR1 SGHRS and CDR2 YFSETQ. The CDR3 loop spans 14 amino acids. CDR3 loop: CASSFDANQETQYF. The CDR3 nucleotides read TGCGCCAGCAGCTTTGACGCGAACCAAGAGACCCAGTACTTC. The variable domain in full, completed from reference TRBV5-1 and TRBJ2-5, reads KAGVTQTPRYLIKTRGQQVTLSCSPISGHRSVSWYQQTPGQGLQFLFEYFSETQRNKGNFPGRFSGRQFSNSRSEMNVSTLELGDSALYLCASSFDANQETQYFGPGTRLLVL.

In the case of this clonotype: Just one base apart from a much larger clone, this may be a read error. The J gene is TRBJ2-7, the V gene TRBV5-1, with unresolved D. Germline CDR1 and CDR2: SGHRS and YFSETQ. This CDR3 is 15 amino acids long. Trimming stripped 6 bases from V and 2 bases from J, with 18 bases between. CDR3 protein: CASIGDGSPAYEQYF. The CDR3 nucleotides read TGCGCCAGCATTGGGGATGGCAGCCCTGCCTACGAGCAGTACTTC.

This clonotype was detected ten times or more. V and J are TRBV13 and TRBJ2-4; D is possibly TRBD1 (5 bases). The V end was cut by 1 base, the J end by 3 bases, with 13 bases between. Looked up from germline, CDR1 is PRHDT and CDR2 is FYEKMQ (reference sequence). The CDR3 spans 16 residues. This CDR3 reads CASSLVAGWVKNIQYF. In DNA, the CDR3 is TGTGCCAGCAGCTTAGTAGCAGGGTGGGTCAAAAACATTCAGTACTTC.

This clonotype was seen repeatedly, ten times or more. The gene calls are TRBV5-1 and TRBJ2-7, with D maybe TRBD1 (5 bases). Germline values: CDR1 SGHRS, CDR2 YFSETQ. CDR3 length: 13 residues. Deletions cut 2 bases from V and 3 bases from J, with 9 bases between. CDR3 loop: CASSFDSNYEQYF. CDR3 DNA: TGCGCCAGCAGCTTTGACAGTAACTACGAGCAGTACTTC.

This clonotype has ten or more counts. The V gene is TRBV9, the J gene TRBJ2-1; D is perhaps TRBD2 (5 bases). V was trimmed by 3 bases and J by 15 bases, leaving 13 bases between them. Germline values: CDR1 SGDLS, CDR2 YYNGEE. This CDR3 has 11 residues. The CDR3 DNA sequence: TGTGCCAGCAGCGCGGGAAAGTGGCCGTTCTTC. Translating gives CASSAGKWPFF.

In regard to this clonotype: This may be a read error, as it is one base from a much larger clone. The rearrangement joins TRBV7-2 to TRBJ2-7, with D unclear. The CDR3 totals 14 residues. Trimming took off 5 bases at V and 1 base at J, with 12 bases between the two ends. Germline V gene sequence: CDR1 SGHTA, CDR2 FQGNSA. CDR3: CASSPLQDSYEQYF. DNA for the CDR3: TGTGCCAGCAGCCCTCTGCAGGATTCCTACGAGCAGTACTTC.

In this sample, this clonotype turned up many times. The chain recombines TRBV5-1 with TRBJ2-1; 8 bases map to TRBD1. Trimming removed 4 bases from V and 1 base from J; junction bases left unmatched: 7. The CDR3 has 16 amino acids. Germline loops: CDR1 SGHRS, CDR2 YFSETQ. In nucleotides, the CDR3 is TGCGCCAGCAGCGACCGGACAGGGTCGTCCTACAATGAGCAGTTCTTC. Translating it yields CASSDRTGSSYNEQFF.

J is TRBJ2-4 and V is TRBV20-1; 7 bases are shared with TRBD1. The V gene's germline CDR1 is DFQATT and CDR2 SNEGSKA (reference sequence). The CDR3 totals 19 residues. Trimming took 0 bases from V and 2 from J; bases not matched to a gene: 16. The CDR3 is CSAREPLGSEGASKNIQYF. CDR3 sequence (DNA): TGCAGTGCTAGAGAACCCCTCGGATCCGAGGGGGCCTCCAAAAACATTCAGTACTTC.

The CDR3 loop is CSVERWGQSQETQYF. The CDR3 DNA reads as TGCAGCGTTGAAAGATGGGGACAAAGCCAAGAGACCCAGTACTTC. The V and J genes are TRBV29-1 and TRBJ2-5, with D tentatively TRBD1 (6 bases). The germline CDR1 and CDR2 sequences are SQVTM and ANQGSEA. V was clipped by 2 bases and J by 1 base, with 14 bases between them. The CDR3 has 15 amino acids.

There are many counts of this clonotype. CDR3 DNA sequence: TGCAGCGTTTTAGTAGCGGGAGGGCCCCCAGATACGCAGTATTTT. It encodes CSVLVAGGPPDTQYF. The chain links TRBV29-1 to TRBJ2-3, with TRBD2 matching over 11 bases. Germline V gene data show CDR1 as SQVTM and CDR2 as ANQGSEA. With 5 bases clipped from V and 4 bases from J, the junction kept 8 bases outside the gene matches. The CDR3 sequence is 15 residues long.

This chain links TRBV12-3 or TRBV12-4 with TRBJ1-5; a possible D gene is TRBD1 (5 bases). The CDR3 extends over 13 amino acids. V lost 6 bases and J lost 0, with 6 bases in between. The CDR3 DNA sequence: TGTGCCAGCAGGACAGATAGCAATCAGCCCCAGCATTTT. This translates into CASRTDSNQPQHF.

Remarks on this clonotype: Since a much larger clone is just one base distant, this may be a read error. The chain uses TRBV3-1 and TRBJ2-1; the D is unclear. The J call may be in error: the DNA end matches TRBJ2-7 better. The CDR3 consists of 15 residues. CDR1 and CDR2 from the germline V gene are LGHDT and YNNKEL (reference sequence). The CDR3 DNA reads TGTGCCAGCAGCGCCCGCGGAGACTCCTACAATGAGCAGTACTTC. As protein: CASSARGDSYNEQYF.

There are many counts of this clonotype. The chain couples TRBV11-1 to TRBJ2-1; D call uncertain. Germline V gene sequence: CDR1 SGHAT, CDR2 FQDESV (reference sequence). Trimming cost V 1 base and J 5 bases, with 12 bases left between them. This CDR3 spans 15 amino acids. Here the CDR3 DNA reads TGTGCCAGCAGCTTAGATGTGTACACTGACAATGAGCAGTTCTTC. It yields the protein CASSLDVYTDNEQFF.

The V call is TRBV6-5, the J call TRBJ2-2; TRBD2 matches at 10 bases. Per the germline V gene, CDR1 is MNHEY and CDR2 is SVGAGI. The ends lost 6 bases at V and 1 base at J; junction bases unmatched: 11. The CDR3 length is 18 residues. The CDR3 loop is CASSPLSLAGGNTGELFF. CDR3 DNA: TGTGCCAGCAGCCCCCTTAGTTTAGCGGGAGGGAACACCGGGGAGCTGTTTTTT.

This chain links TRBV12-3 or TRBV12-4 with TRBJ1-2; possible D gene TRBD1, 6 bases. This CDR3 is built from 14 residues. With 3 bases removed from V and 8 bases from J, the gap between germline ends came to 16 bases. The CDR3 region is CASSLGGGADGYTF. The DNA of the CDR3 is TGTGCCAGCAGTTTGGGCGGGGGGGCGGACGGCTACACCTTC.

This clonotype showed up many times. V gene TRBV18 combines with J gene TRBJ2-1; perhaps D is TRBD1 or TRBD2 (5 bases each). The CDR3 covers 14 residues. The germline V gene encodes CDR1 KGHSH and CDR2 LQKENI. V was trimmed by 5 bases and J by 10 bases, leaving 18 bases between them. CDR3 region: CASSGWDLPNEQFF. The CDR3 DNA follows: TGTGCCAGCTCAGGATGGGACCTGCCCAACGAGCAGTTCTTC.

This clonotype was counted a few times. The chain couples TRBV27 to TRBJ1-2; D remains unclear. This CDR3 has 13 amino acids. Looked up from germline, CDR1 is MNHEY and CDR2 is SMNVEV (reference sequence). Trimming removed 4 bases from V and 4 bases from J, with 10 bases in between. CDR3 region: CASSSRSFYGYTF. CDR3 in DNA: TGTGCCAGCAGTTCGCGCAGCTTCTATGGCTACACCTTC.

This clonotype was seen repeatedly, ten times or more. The junction does not match germline at one end; this may be a read error. CDR3 residues: CSARAGPDTQYF. The CDR3, as DNA: TGCAGTGCAAGAGCGGGTCCAGATACGCAGTATTTT. The rearrangement links TRBV20-1 to TRBJ2-3; D is perhaps TRBD2 (6 bases). The CDR3 has 12 amino acids. Germline values: CDR1 DFQATT, CDR2 SNEGSKA (reference sequence).

To note about this clonotype: At one boundary the junction diverges from the germline segment, which might be a read error. The chain employs TRBV6-2 or TRBV6-3 and TRBJ2-7, with TRBD2 matching over 8 bases. The CDR3 extends over 14 amino acids. Germline V gene data show CDR1 as MNHEY and CDR2 as SVGEGT. The CDR3 region is CASSLAGSSYGQYF. The CDR3, as DNA: TGTGCCAGCAGTTTAGCGGGAAGCTCCTACGGGCAGTACTTC.

This clonotype was counted many times. This chain connects TRBV7-3 to TRBJ2-3; 10 positions agree with TRBD2. CDR1 is SGHTA and CDR2 is FQGTGA in the germline V gene. Unmatched junction bases numbered 9, after V lost 2 bases and J lost 4 bases. CDR3 size: 17 residues. This CDR3 reads CASSLLGAGGQPDTQYF. In DNA form, the CDR3 reads TGTGCCAGCAGCTTATTAGGAGCGGGAGGGCAGCCAGATACGCAGTATTTT.